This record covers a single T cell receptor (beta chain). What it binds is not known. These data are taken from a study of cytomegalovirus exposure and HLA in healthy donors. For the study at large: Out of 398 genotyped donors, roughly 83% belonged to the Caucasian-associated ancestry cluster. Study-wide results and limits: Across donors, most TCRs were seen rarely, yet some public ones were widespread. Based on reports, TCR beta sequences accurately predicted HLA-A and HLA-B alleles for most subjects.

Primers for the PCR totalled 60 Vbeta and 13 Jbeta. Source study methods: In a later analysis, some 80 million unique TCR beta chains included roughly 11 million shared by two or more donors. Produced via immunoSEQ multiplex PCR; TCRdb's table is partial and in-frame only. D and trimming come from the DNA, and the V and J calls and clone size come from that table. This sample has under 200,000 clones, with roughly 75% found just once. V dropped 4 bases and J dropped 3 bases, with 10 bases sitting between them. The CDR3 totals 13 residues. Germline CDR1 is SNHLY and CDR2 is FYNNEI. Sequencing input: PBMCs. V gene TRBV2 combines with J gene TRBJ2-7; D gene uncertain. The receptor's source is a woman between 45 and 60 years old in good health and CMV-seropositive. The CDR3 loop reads CASSGQANYEQYF. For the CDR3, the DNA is TGTGCCAGCAGTGGGCAGGCTAACTACGAGCAGTACTTC.